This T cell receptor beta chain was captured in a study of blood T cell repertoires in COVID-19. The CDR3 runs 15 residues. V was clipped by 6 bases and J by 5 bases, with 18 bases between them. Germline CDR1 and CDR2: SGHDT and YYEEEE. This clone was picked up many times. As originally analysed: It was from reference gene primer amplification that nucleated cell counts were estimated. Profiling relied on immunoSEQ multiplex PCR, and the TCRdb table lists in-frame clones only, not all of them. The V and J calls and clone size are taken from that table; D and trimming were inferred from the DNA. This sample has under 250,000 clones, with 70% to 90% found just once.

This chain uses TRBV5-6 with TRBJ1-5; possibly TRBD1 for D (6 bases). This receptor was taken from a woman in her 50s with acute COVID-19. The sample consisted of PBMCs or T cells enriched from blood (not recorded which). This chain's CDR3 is CASTSWGGADQPQHF. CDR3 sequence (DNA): TGTGCCAGCACCTCCTGGGGGGGGGCAGATCAGCCCCAGCATTTT.